The clone carrying this TCR beta chain was counted a single time. The CDR3 spans 14 residues. The germline gives CDR1 MNHEY, CDR2 SMNVEV (reference sequence). The trim removed 2 bases at V and 6 bases at J, leaving 3 bases unmatched. This entry belongs to a study of blood T cell repertoires in COVID-19. Study summary: Samples came from the United States, Italy and Spain, spanning acute and convalescent COVID-19. The cDNA or gDNA used as material had been derived from T cells, B-cell-depleted T cells, or PBMCs.

This table comes from immunoSEQ multiplex PCR, and its TCRdb copy is limited to in-frame clones, with some not included. The repertoire holds approximately 290,000 clones, with around 89% as singletons. Sequences were obtained from peripheral blood. This clonotype was sampled from a man younger than 45 with acute or convalescent COVID-19. The V and J genes are TRBV27 and TRBJ2-7; 11 nucleotides match TRBD2. The CDR3, as DNA: TGTGCCAGCAGTTTACTTCTAGCGGGAGGCGAGCAGTACTTC. Its protein product is CASSLLLAGGEQYF.